This T cell receptor beta chain came from a study of vaccination and CD4 T cells after COVID-19. The time point: late sampling 161 to 241 days after vaccination in a few convalescent patients. Regarding treatment: approximately nine-day PBMC culture with coronavirus spike peptide pools or control peptides (ViraFEST assay). Sequence data for DNA of cultured CD4+ T cells were generated by the Oncomine TCR Beta short-read assay. TCRdb called the PCR reads again in MiXCR, with one record for every CDR3 protein. The profile shows around 20,000 distinct CDR3 sequences, around 40% of them singletons. Regarding this clonotype: The antigen is undetermined.

The TCR was taken from a human donor who had recovered from COVID-19. The sequenced sample was CD4+ T cells from blood, cultured in vitro, obtained about 7 months after SARS-CoV-2 vaccination.

In DNA form, the CDR3 reads TGCAGTGCCGGGAGGGTAGACTGGCATGAGCAGTTCTTC. It specifies CSAGRVDWHEQFF. J is TRBJ2-1 and V is TRBV20-1; the match to TRBD2 covers 8 bases. The CDR3 spans 13 residues. Germline CDR1 is DFQATT and CDR2 is SNEGSKA (reference sequence). Losses at the gene ends were 6 bases for V and 8 bases for J; bases not matched to a gene: 9.